This TCR beta chain was identified in a study of identical twins (dated by TCRdb to between 2015 and 2016). Background for the entire study: To test whether fetal clonotypes persist, the study used deep sequencing on TCR alpha and beta repertoires from monozygotic twins, unrelated adults of various ages, and cord blood. Replicate twin experiments were performed at different times using different library preparation protocols to rule out contamination. On the study overall, not on this receptor specifically: Abundant cord blood beta clonotypes had fewer insertions, young adult naive repertoires showed a similar but weaker trend, and memory repertoires showed no such trend. Invariant T cells such as MAIT and iNKT could partly confound zero-insertion analyses, though diverse VJ usage argued against this for most clonotypes. Compared with coincidental sharing between unrelated individuals, out-of-frame TCR alpha sequences shared between twins showed an excess of sequences with low generation probability. A weaker excess of twin sharing was found in beta out-of-frame sequences because the signal-to-noise ratio was lowered by fewer shared sequences. Because the same donors could not be followed over many years, the conclusions relied on cross-sectional statistical analysis. In monozygotic twins, out-of-frame TCR alpha sharing was systematically underestimated by recombination models, although the models agreed with sharing between unrelated individuals.

The library was made by 5' RACE. Reads for this sample came from an Illumina HiSeq 2000. Template switching added a universal primer binding site, and the final cDNA carried a unique molecular identifier that allowed TCR cDNA molecules to be counted accurately. Specific primers in the conserved constant-segment region were used to synthesize first-strand cDNA for the TCR alpha and beta chains. Each cDNA library was double barcoded, with a SMART-Mk sample barcode plus Illumina barcodes, to control for contamination. Two successive PCR steps introduced TruSeq adapter sequences along with Illumina sample barcodes. TCR alpha and beta cDNA libraries were sequenced on the Illumina HiSeq platform with custom primers. The authors processed their data as follows. Raw reads were processed with MiGEC to extract unique molecular identifiers, and MiXCR was used to determine CDR3 positions. Recombination models were inferred per individual with the repgenHMM and IGoR tools using an EM algorithm. The analysis of shared clonotypes was done with the tcR package in R, with sharing normalized by the product of cloneset sizes. To study raw recombination free of thymic and clonal selection effects, out-of-frame nonproductive sequences were analyzed. Starting from the raw public reads, TCRdb applied fastp trimming at Q25, assembled clones with MiXCR and retained in-frame beta chains. Rows with a matching CDR3 protein are joined into one entry that keeps the most common DNA and genes. TCRdb, not the authors, supplied the V and J calls. Here the sample has some 1,600,000 distinct CDR3 sequences; under 35% occur a single time. In total, the top ten clones hold 0.27% of the sample.

Every donor in the study was a healthy Caucasian. The CDR3 holds 17 amino acids from the cysteine to the phenylalanine. Here the CDR3 DNA is all that survives: 51 bases in frame from base 1. CDR1 and CDR2 (SGHVS, FQNEAQ) derive from the germline V gene. The germline V end is reduced by 7 bases and the J end by 0 bases; junction bases left unmatched: 12. This clonotype was seen a handful of times. The antigen it recognizes is unknown. The input lacks base qualities; no much larger clone sits a single base away. Material: cord blood. The sequence was obtained from a newborn girl in good health. Recombination connected TRBV7-8 to TRBJ2-1; 7 nucleotides in the junction match TRBD1. The DNA sequence is given as TGTGCCAGCATACCCCGGGTCCGGGACAGCTCCTACAATGAGCAGTTCTTC. Its product reads: CASIPRVRDSSYNEQFF.